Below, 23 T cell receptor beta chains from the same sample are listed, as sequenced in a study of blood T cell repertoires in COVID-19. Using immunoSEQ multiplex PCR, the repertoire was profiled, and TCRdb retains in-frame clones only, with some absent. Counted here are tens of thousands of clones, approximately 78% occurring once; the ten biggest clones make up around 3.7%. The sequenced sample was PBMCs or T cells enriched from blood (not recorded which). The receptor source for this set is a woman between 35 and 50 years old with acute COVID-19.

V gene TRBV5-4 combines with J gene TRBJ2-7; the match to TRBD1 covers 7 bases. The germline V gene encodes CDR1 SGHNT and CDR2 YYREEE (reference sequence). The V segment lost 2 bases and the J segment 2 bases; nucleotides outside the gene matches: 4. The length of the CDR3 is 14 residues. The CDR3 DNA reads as TGTGCCAGCAGCTTTTGGCAGGGGGCCTACGAGCAGTACTTC. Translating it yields CASSFWQGAYEQYF.

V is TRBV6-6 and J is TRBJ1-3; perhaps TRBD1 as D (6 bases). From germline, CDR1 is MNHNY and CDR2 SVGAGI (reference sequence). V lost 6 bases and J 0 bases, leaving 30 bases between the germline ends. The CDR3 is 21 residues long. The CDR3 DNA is TGTGCCAGCAGCGATTATCTTCCGGGCCAGGTGGGACAAAACTCTGGAAACACCATATATTTT. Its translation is CASSDYLPGQVGQNSGNTIYF.

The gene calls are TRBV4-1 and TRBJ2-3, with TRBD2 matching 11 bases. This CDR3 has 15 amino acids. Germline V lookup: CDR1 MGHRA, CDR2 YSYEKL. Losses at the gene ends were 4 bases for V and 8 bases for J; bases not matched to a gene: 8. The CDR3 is CASSLAGGDAGTQYF. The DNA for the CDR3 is TGCGCCAGCAGCCTAGCGGGAGGGGATGCGGGTACGCAGTATTTT.

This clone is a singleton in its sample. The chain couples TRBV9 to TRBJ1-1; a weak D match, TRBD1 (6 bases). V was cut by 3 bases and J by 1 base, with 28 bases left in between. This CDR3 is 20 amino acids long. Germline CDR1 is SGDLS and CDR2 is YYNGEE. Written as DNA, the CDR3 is TGTGCCAGCAGCGCCGGAGCGACAGGAAAGGAAGCCACCGCGAACACTGAAGCTTTCTTT. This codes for CASSAGATGKEATANTEAFF.

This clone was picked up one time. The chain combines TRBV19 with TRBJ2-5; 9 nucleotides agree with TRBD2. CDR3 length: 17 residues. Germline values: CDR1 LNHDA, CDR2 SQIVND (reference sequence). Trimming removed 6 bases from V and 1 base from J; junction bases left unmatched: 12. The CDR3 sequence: CASSKIIAGATQETQYF. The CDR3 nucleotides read TGTGCCAGTAGCAAAATAATAGCGGGAGCAACCCAAGAGACCCAGTACTTC.

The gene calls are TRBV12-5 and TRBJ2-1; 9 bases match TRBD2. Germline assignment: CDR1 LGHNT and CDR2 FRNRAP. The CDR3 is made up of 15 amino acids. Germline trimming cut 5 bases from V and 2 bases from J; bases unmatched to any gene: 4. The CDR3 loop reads CASGIAGETYNEQFF. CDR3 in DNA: TGTGCTAGTGGTATAGCGGGAGAGACCTACAATGAGCAGTTCTTC.

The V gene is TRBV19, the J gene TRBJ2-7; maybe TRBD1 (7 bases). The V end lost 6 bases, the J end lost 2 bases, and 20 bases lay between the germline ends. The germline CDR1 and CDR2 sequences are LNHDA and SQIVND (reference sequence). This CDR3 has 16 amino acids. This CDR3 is CASRSPGGTDTYEQYF. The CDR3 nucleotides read TGTGCCAGTAGAAGTCCGGGCGGGACAGATACCTACGAGCAGTACTTC.

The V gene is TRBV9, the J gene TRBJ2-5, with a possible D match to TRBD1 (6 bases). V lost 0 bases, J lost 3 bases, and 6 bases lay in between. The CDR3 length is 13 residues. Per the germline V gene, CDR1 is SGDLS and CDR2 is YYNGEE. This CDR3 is CASSVEGEETQYF. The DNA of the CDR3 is TGTGCCAGCAGCGTAGAGGGGGAAGAGACCCAGTACTTC. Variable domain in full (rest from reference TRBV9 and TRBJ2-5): DSGVTQTPKHLITATGQRVTLRCSPRSGDLSVYWYQQSLDQGLQFLIQYYNGEERAKGNILERFSAQQFPDLHSELNLSSLELGDSALYFCASSVEGEETQYFGPGTRLLVL.

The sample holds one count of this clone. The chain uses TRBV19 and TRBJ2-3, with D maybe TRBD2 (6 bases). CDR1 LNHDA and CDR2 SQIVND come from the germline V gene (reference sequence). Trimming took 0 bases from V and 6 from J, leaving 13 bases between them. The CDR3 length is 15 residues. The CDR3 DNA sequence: TGTGCCAGTAGTATAGATCCGGGGGATTCGGATACGCAGTATTTT. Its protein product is CASSIDPGDSDTQYF.

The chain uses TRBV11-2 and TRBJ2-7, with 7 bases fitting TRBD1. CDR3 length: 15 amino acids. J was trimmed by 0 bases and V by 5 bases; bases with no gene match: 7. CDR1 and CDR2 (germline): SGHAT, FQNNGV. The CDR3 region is CASSPTGISSYEQYF. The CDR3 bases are TGTGCCAGCAGCCCGACAGGGATCAGCTCCTACGAGCAGTACTTC.

The CDR3: CSVSQGAVFGDEQYF. The CDR3 DNA sequence: TGCAGCGTTTCACAGGGGGCCGTCTTCGGGGACGAGCAGTACTTC. This rearrangement joins TRBV29-1 to TRBJ2-7; TRBD1 matches 9 bases. Germline V gene lookup returns CDR1 SQVTM and CDR2 ANQGSEA. V gave up 5 bases and J gave up 5 bases; unmatched junction bases: 13. The CDR3 length is 15 residues.

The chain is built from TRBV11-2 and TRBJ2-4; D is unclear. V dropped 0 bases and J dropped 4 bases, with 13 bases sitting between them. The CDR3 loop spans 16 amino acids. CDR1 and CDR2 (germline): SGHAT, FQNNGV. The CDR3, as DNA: TGTGCCAGCAGCTTAGATCTGATATTCTATAAAAACATTCAGTACTTC. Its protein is CASSLDLIFYKNIQYF.

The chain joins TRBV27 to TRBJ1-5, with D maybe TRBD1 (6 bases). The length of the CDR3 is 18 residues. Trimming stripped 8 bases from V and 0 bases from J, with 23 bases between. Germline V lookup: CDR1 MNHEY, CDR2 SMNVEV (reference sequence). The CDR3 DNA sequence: TGTGCCAGCCCAGGGGTGGGTTGGAACGTCGATAGCAATCAGCCCCAGCATTTT. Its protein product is CASPGVGWNVDSNQPQHF.

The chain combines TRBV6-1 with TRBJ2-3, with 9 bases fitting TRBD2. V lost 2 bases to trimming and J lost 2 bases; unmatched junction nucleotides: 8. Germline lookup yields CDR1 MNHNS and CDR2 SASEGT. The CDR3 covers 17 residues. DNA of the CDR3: TGTGCCAGCAGTGAACTCGCCGGCGGGAGGGCCACAGATACGCAGTATTTT. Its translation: CASSELAGGRATDTQYF.

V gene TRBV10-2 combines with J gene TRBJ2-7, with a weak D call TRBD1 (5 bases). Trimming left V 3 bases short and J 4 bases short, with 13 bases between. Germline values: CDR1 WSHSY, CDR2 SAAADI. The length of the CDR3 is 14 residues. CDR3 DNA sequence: TGCGCCAGCAGTGAATTGGCAAGGGGATACGAGCAGTACGTC. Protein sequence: CASSELARGYEQYV.

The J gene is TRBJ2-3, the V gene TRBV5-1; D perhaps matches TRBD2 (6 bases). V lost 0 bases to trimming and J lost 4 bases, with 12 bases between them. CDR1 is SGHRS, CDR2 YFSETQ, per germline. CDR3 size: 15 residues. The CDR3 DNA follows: TGCGCCAGCAGCTTGGACCCGGGACTCCCAGATACGCAGTATTTT. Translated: CASSLDPGLPDTQYF.

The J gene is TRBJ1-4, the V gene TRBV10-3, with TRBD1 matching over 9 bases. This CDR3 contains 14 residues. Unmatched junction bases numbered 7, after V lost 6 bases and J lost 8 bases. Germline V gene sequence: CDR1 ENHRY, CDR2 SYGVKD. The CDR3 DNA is TGTGCCATCAGAGGGGGACAGGGAGGAGAAAAACTGTTTTTT. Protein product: CAIRGGQGGEKLFF.

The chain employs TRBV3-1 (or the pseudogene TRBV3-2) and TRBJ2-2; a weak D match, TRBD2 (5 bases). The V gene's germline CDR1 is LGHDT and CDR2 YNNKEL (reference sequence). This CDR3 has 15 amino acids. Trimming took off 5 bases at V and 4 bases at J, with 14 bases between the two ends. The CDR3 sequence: CASSYSGLVTGELFF. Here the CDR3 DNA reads TGTGCCAGCAGCTACTCTGGACTCGTCACCGGGGAGCTGTTTTTT.

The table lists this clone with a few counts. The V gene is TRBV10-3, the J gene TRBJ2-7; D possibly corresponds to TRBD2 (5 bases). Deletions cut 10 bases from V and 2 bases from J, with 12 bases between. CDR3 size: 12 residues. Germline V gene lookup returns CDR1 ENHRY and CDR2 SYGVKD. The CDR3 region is CATAEGTYEQYV. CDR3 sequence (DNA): TGTGCCACGGCTGAGGGCACCTACGAGCAGTACGTC.

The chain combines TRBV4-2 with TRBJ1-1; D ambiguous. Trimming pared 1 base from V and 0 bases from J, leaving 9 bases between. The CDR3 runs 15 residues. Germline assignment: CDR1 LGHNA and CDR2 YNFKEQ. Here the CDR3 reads CASSQGPLLNTEAFF. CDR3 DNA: TGTGCCAGCAGCCAAGGGCCCCTCTTGAACACTGAAGCTTTCTTT.

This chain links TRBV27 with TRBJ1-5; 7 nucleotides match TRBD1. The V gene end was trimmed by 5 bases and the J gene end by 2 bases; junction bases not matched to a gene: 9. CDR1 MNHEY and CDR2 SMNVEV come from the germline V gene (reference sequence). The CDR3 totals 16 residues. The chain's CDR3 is CASSPWTGMGNQPQHF. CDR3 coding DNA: TGTGCCAGCAGTCCGTGGACAGGTATGGGCAATCAGCCCCAGCATTTT.

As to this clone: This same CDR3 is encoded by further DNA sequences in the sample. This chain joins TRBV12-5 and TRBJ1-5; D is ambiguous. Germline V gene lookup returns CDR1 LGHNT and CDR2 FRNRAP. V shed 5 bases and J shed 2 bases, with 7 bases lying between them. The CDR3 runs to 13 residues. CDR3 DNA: TGTGCTAGTGGTCCCGGGGGCAATCAGCCCCAGCATTTT. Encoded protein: CASGPGGNQPQHF.

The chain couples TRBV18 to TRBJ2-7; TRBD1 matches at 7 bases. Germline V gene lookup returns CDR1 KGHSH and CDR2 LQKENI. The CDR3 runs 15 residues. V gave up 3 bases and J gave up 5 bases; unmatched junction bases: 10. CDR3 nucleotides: TGTGCCAGCTCACCGGACAGGCCGTTAGGGAACGAGCAGTACTTC. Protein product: CASSPDRPLGNEQYF.